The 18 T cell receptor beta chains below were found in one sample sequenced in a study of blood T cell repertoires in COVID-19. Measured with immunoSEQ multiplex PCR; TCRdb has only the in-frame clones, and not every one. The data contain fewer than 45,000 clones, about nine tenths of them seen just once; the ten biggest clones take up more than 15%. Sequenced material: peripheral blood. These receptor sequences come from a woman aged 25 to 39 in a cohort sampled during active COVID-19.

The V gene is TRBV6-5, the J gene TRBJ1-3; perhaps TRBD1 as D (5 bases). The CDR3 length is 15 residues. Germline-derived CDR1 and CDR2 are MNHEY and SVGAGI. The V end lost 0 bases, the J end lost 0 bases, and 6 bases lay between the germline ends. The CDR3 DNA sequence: TGTGCCAGCAGTTACTCTCAGGGCTCTGGAAACACCATATATTTT. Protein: CASSYSQGSGNTIYF.

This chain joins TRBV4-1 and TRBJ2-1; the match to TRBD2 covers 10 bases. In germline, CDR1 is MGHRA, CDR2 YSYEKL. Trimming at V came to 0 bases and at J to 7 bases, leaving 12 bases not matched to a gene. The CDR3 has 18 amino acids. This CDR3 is CASSQDRIAGGSENEQFF. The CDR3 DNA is TGCGCCAGCAGCCAAGATCGAATAGCGGGAGGAAGTGAAAATGAGCAGTTCTTC.

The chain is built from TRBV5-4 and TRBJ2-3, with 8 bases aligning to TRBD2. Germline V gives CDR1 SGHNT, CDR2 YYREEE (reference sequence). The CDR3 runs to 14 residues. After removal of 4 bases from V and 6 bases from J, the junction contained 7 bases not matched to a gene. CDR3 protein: CASSISGNSDTQYF. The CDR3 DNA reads TGTGCCAGCAGCATTAGCGGGAATTCGGATACGCAGTATTTT.

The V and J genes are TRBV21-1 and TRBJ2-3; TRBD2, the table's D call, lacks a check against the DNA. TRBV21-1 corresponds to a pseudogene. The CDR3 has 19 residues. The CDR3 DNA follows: TGTGCCAGCAGCGGTCCGGGACTAGCGGGAGGTTGGAGCACAGATACGCAGTATTTT. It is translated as CASSGPGLAGGWSTDTQYF.

Here the CDR3 DNA reads TGTGCCAGCAGCTTGGCAGGGGAAACAGATACGCAGTATTTT. Translating gives CASSLAGETDTQYF. The chain recombines TRBV5-4 with TRBJ2-3; maybe TRBD1 (6 bases). The V end was cut by 0 bases, the J end by 3 bases, with 8 bases between. The CDR3 has 14 residues. Germline values: CDR1 SGHNT, CDR2 YYREEE (reference sequence).

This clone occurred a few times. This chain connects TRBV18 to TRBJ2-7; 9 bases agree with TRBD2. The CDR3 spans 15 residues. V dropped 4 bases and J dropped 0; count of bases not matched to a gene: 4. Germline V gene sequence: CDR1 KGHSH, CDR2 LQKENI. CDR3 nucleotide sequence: TGTGCCAGCTCACAAGGACTAGCGCACTCCTACGAGCAGTACTTC. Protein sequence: CASSQGLAHSYEQYF.

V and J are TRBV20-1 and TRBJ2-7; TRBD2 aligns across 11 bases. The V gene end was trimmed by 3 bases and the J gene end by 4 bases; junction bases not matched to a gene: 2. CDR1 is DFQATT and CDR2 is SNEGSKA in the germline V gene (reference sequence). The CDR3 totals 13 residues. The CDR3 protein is CSASSGGAYEQYF. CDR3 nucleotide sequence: TGCAGTGCTAGTAGCGGGGGGGCTTACGAGCAGTACTTC.

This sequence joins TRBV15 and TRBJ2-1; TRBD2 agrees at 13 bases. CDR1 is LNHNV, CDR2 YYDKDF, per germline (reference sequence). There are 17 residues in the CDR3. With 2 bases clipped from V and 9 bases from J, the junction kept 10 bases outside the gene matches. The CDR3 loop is CATSRTLAGGVRAEQFF. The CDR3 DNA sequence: TGTGCCACCAGCAGAACACTAGCGGGAGGGGTGCGGGCTGAGCAGTTCTTC. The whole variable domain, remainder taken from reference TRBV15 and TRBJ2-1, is DAMVIQNPRYQVTQFGKPVTLSCSQTLNHNVMYWYQQKSSQAPKLLFHYYDKDFNNEADTPDNFQSRRPNTSFCFLDIRSPGLGDTAMYLCATSRTLAGGVRAEQFFGPGTRLTVL.

CDR3 residues: CASSLAEAKNSPLHF. CDR3 coding DNA: TGCGCCAGCAGCTTGGCCGAGGCCAAGAATTCACCCCTCCACTTT. The chain couples TRBV5-1 to TRBJ1-6; D is undetermined. CDR1 is SGHRS and CDR2 is YFSETQ in the germline V gene. The germline V and J ends were trimmed by 0 bases and 7 bases, with 11 bases remaining between them. The CDR3 runs 15 residues.

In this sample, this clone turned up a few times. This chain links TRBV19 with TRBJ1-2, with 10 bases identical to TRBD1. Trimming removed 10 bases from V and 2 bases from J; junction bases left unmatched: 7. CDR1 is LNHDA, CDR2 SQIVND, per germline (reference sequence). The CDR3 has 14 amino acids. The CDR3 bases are TGTGCCACTCGGGACAGGGGATCAAACTATGGCTACACCTTC. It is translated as CATRDRGSNYGYTF.

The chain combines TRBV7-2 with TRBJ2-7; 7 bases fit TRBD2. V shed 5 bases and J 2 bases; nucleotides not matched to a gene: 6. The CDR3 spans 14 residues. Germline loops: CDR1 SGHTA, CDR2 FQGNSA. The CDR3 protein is CASSLWGGTYEQYF. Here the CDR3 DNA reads TGTGCCAGCAGCCTATGGGGGGGGACCTACGAGCAGTACTTC.

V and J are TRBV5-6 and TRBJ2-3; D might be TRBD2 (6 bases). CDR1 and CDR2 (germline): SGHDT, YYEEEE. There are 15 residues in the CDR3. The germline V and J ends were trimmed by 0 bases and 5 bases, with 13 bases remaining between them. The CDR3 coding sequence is TGTGCCAGCAGCTTGGATACGGGAGTAGGAGATACGCAGTATTTT. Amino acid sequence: CASSLDTGVGDTQYF.

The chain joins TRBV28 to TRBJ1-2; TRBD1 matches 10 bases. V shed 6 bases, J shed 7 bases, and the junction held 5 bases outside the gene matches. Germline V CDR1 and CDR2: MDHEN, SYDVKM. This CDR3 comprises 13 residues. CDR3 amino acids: CASSPWTGGGYTF. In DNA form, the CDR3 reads TGTGCCAGCAGCCCATGGACAGGGGGTGGCTACACCTTC.

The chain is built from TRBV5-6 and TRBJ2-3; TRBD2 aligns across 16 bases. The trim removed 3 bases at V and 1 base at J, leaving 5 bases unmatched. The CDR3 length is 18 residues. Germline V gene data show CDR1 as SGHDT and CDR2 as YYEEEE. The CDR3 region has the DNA TGTGCCAGCAGCTCGACCGGGACTAGCGGGAGGGGCACAGATACGCAGTATTTT. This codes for CASSSTGTSGRGTDTQYF.

The CDR3 here is CASSSNPQGPSSYNSPLHF. DNA for the CDR3: TGTGCCAGCAGCTCTAACCCCCAGGGGCCGAGCTCCTATAATTCACCCCTCCACTTT. The chain has TRBV6-6 and TRBJ1-6, with TRBD1 as a possible D gene (6 bases). This CDR3 spans 19 amino acids. The V gene lost 6 bases and the J gene lost 0 bases, with 21 bases spanning the gap. Germline CDR1 MNHNY, CDR2 SVGAGI (reference sequence).

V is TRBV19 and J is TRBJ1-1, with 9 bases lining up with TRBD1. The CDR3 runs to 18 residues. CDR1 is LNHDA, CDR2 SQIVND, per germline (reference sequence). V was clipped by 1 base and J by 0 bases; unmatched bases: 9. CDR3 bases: TGTGCCAGTAGTATAGGATCGGGACAGGGCTTTATGAACACTGAAGCTTTCTTT. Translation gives CASSIGSGQGFMNTEAFF.

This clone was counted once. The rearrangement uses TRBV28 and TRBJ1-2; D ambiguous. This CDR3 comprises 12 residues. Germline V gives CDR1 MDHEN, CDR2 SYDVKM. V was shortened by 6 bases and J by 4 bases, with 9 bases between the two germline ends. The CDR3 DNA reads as TGTGCCAGCAGGGCCGGGATCTATGGCTACACCTTC. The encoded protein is CASRAGIYGYTF.

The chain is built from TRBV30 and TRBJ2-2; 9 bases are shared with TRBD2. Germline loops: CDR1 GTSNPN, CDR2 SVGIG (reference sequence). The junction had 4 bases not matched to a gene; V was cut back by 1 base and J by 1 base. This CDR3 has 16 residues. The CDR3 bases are TGTGCCTGGAGTGAGGGACTAGCAGAGAACACCGGGGAGCTGTTTTTT. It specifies CAWSEGLAENTGELFF.